These 9 T cell receptor beta chains were sequenced from one sample in a study of monozygotic twins with inflammatory bowel disease. TCRdb reprocessed the 5' RACE reads, keeping one entry per CDR3 protein, no DNA. This sample contains roughly 330,000 distinct CDR3 sequences. Sequenced material: blood. Receptor source: a human donor with ulcerative colitis or Crohn's disease, or a healthy co-twin of an affected twin (not recorded which).

The genes are TRBV7-9 and TRBJ1-1; TCRdb picks TRBD1, but there is no DNA to check that call. The CDR3 is 14 residues long. The germline gives CDR1 SEHNR, CDR2 FQNEAQ (reference sequence). This CDR3 reads CASSARQVNTEAFF.

The chain uses TRBV12-3 or TRBV12-4 and TRBJ2-3; the D gene TCRdb calls, TRBD1, cannot be checked with no DNA. The CDR3 has 15 amino acids. The CDR3 sequence: CASSFQFGGTDTQYF.

This chain connects TRBV20-1 to TRBJ2-2; the D call of TRBD1 rests on TCRdb alone, since no DNA is present to check it. CDR3 length: 13 amino acids. Per the germline V gene, CDR1 is DFQATT and CDR2 is SNEGSKA (reference sequence). CDR3 region: CSARGPSRGELFF.

V gene TRBV12-3 or TRBV12-4 combines with J gene TRBJ2-1; the D call of TRBD2 rests on TCRdb alone, since no DNA is present to check it. CDR3 size: 14 residues. The CDR3 sequence: CASSEGSSYNEQFF.

The V call is TRBV3-1, the J call TRBJ2-2; checking the TCRdb D call of TRBD2 is not possible without DNA. CDR3 length: 15 amino acids. CDR1 and CDR2 from the germline V gene are LGHDT and YNNKEL (reference sequence). The chain's CDR3 is CASRPLAGGTGELFF.

Here the CDR3 reads CASNEGGVRTNGKLFF. The gene calls are TRBV6-1 and TRBJ1-4; no DNA is available, so the TRBD1 call from TCRdb remains unchecked. Germline V gene sequence: CDR1 MNHNS, CDR2 SASEGT. The CDR3 extends over 16 amino acids.

The chain uses TRBV14 and TRBJ2-1; TCRdb reports TRBD2, a call that lacks DNA to check it against. The CDR3 is 13 residues long. Germline CDR1 SGHDN, CDR2 FVKESK. The CDR3 reads CASRLAGVDEQFF. The whole variable domain, filled in from reference TRBV14 and TRBJ2-1, reads EAGVTQFPSHSVIEKGQTVTLRCDPISGHDNLYWYRRVMGKEIKFLLHFVKESKQDESGMPNNRFLAERTGGTYSTLKVQPAELEDSGVYFCASRLAGVDEQFFGPGTRLTVL.

The chain uses TRBV20-1 and TRBJ1-5. This CDR3 is 14 amino acids long. Per the germline V gene, CDR1 is DFQATT and CDR2 is SNEGSKA (reference sequence). The CDR3 loop reads CSAWTTGDNQPQHF.

The genes are TRBV20-1 and TRBJ2-1. The CDR3 length is 11 residues. Germline V gene data show CDR1 as DFQATT and CDR2 as SNEGSKA (reference sequence). The CDR3 reads CSAREYNEQFF.